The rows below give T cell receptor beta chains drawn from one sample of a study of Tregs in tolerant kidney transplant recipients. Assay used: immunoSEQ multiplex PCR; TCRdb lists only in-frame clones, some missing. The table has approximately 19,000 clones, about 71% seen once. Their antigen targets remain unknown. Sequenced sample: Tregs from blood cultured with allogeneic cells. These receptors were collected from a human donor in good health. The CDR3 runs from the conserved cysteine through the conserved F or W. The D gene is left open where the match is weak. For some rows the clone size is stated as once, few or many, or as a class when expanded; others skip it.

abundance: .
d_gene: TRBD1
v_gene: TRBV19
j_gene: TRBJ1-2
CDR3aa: CASSSRGTGLNYGYTF
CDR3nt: TGTGCCAGTAGTTCCCGCGGGACAGGACTTAACTATGGCTACACCTTC

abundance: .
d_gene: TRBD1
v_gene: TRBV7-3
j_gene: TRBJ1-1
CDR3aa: CASSSDRDSREAFF
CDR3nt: TGTGCCAGCAGCTCAGACAGGGATTCCCGCGAAGCTTTCTTT

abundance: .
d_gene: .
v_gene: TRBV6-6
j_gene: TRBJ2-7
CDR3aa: CASSYLSEQYF
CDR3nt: TGTGCCAGCAGTTACCTATCGGAGCAGTACTTC

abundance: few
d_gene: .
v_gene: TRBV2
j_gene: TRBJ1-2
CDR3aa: CASSVRGASTF
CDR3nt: TGTGCCAGCAGTGTAAGGGGGGCGAGTACCTTC

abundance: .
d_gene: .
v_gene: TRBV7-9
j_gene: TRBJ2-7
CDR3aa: CASSLDRNYEQYF
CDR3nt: TGTGCCAGCAGCTTAGATAGGAACTACGAGCAGTACTTC

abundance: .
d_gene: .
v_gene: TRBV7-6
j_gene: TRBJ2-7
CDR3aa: CASSPLGVFEQYF
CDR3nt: TGTGCCAGCAGCCCCCTTGGGGTTTTCGAGCAGTACTTC

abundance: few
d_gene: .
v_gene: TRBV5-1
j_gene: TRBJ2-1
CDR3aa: CASSLSVAKHEQFF
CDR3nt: TGCGCCAGCAGCTTGTCGGTAGCGAAGCATGAGCAGTTCTTC

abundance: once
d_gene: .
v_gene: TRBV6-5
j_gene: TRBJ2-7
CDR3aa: CASSYIGPSYEQYF
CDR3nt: TGTGCCAGCAGTTATATCGGACCCTCCTACGAGCAGTACTTC

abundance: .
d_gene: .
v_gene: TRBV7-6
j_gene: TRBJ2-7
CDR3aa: CASSRAGVPSYEQYF
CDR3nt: TGTGCCAGCAGCCGAGCAGGAGTTCCCTCCTACGAGCAGTACTTC

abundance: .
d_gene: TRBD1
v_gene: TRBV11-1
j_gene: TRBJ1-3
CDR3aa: CASSPPPGTGNTIYF
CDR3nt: TGTGCCAGCAGCCCACCGCCCGGGACAGGGAACACCATATATTTT

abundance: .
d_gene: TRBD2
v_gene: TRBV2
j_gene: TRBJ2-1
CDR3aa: CASRTSGYNEQFF
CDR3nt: TGTGCCAGCCGTACTAGCGGTTACAATGAGCAGTTCTTC

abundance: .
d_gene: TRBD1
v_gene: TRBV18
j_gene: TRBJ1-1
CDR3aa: CASSPKTGGAGTEAFF
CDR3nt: TGTGCCAGCTCACCTAAGACAGGGGGCGCCGGGACTGAAGCTTTCTTT

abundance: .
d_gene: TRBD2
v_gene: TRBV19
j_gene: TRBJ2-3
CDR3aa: CASSRLAFGVDTQYF
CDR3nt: TGTGCCAGTAGTCGACTAGCGTTCGGCGTAGATACGCAGTATTTT

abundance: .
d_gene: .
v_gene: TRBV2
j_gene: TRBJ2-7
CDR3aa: CASSRLYEQYF
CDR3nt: TGTGCCAGCAGTCGACTCTACGAGCAGTACTTC

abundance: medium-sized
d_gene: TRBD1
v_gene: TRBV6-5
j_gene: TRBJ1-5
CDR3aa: CASRDRGNSNQPQHF
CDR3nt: TGTGCCAGCAGGGACAGGGGTAATAGCAATCAGCCCCAGCATTTT

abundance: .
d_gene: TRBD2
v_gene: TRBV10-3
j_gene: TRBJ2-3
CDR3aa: CAIKERGDTDTQYF
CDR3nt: TGTGCCATCAAGGAGCGGGGGGACACAGATACGCAGTATTTT

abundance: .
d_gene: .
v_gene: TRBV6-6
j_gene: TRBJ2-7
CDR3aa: CASSQQGDERYF
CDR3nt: TGTGCCAGCAGTCAACAGGGTGACGAGCGGTACTTC

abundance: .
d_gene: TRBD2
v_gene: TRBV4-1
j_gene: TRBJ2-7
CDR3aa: CASSQAPPPGTSGSIKQYF
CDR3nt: TGCGCCAGCAGCCAGGCCCCCCCGCCTGGGACTAGCGGGAGCATTAAGCAGTACTTC

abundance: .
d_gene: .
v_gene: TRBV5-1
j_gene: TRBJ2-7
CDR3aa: CASSLQHRGGGYEQYF
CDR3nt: TGCGCCAGCAGCCTTCAACACAGGGGCGGGGGCTACGAGCAGTACTTC

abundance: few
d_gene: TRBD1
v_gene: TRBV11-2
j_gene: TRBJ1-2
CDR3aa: CASSSGTANYGYTF
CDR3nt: TGTGCCAGCAGCTCAGGGACAGCCAACTATGGCTACACCTTC

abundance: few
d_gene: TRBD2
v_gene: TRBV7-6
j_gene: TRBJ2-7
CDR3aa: CASSFGLAGVYEQYF
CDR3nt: TGTGCCAGCAGCTTCGGACTAGCGGGCGTATACGAGCAGTACTTC

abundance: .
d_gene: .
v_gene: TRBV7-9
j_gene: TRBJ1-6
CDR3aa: CASSLRQDSFNSPLHF
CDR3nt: TGTGCCAGCAGCCTCCGACAGGACTCTTTTAATTCACCCCTCCACTTT

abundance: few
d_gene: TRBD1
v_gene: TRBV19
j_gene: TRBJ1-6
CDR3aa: CASSSTGTGTVNSPLHF
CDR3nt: TGTGCCAGTAGTAGCACCGGGACAGGGACTGTGAATTCACCCCTCCACTTT

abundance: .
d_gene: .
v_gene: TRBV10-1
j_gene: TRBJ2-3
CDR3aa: CASSESFYTQYF
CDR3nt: TGCGCCAGCAGTGAGTCGTTCTATACGCAGTATTTT

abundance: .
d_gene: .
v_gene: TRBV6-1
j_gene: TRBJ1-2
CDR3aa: CASRNLFGYTF
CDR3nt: TGTGCCAGCAGGAACCTCTTCGGCTACACCTTC

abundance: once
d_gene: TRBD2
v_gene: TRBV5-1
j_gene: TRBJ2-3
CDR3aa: CASSLVRTSGRQDTQYF
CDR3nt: TGCGCCAGCAGCTTGGTCCGGACTAGCGGGAGACAAGATACGCAGTATTTT

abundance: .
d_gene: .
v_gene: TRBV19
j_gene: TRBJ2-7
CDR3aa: CASSIVWPLGEQYF
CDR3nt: TGTGCCAGTAGTATAGTGTGGCCACTAGGAGAGCAGTACTTC

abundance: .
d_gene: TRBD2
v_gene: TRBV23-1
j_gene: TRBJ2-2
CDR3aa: CASSQVLGRRGRANTGELFF
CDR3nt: TGCGCCAGCAGTCAAGTCCTCGGTCGGCGGGGGAGGGCTAACACCGGGGAGCTGTTTTTT

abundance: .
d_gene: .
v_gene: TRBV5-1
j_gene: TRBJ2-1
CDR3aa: CASSLSSWESSYNEQFF
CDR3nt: TGCGCCAGCAGCTTGAGCTCCTGGGAGAGCTCCTACAATGAGCAGTTCTTC